This passage covers 19 T cell receptor beta chains from one sample sequenced in a study of control samples from healthy donors and cancer patients. Only in-frame clones appear in the TCRdb table, and some are missing; sequencing was by immunoSEQ multiplex PCR. The data show about 220,000 clones, roughly 94% seen once. The sample consisted of blood. These receptor sequences come from a man aged 50 to 60 in good health.

The chain combines TRBV5-1 with TRBJ2-5; no clear D. Per the germline V gene, CDR1 is SGHRS and CDR2 is YFSETQ. There are 16 residues in the CDR3. V was cut by 0 bases and J by 5 bases, with 17 bases left in between. The CDR3 DNA reads TGCGCCAGCAGCTTGGGAATTTCGGATACGGCGGAGACCCAGTACTTC. Amino acid sequence: CASSLGISDTAETQYF.

V is TRBV7-9 and J is TRBJ1-2, with D unclear. V lost 5 bases, J lost 8 bases, and 12 bases lay in between. This CDR3 contains 12 residues. Germline loops: CDR1 SEHNR, CDR2 FQNEAQ (reference sequence). CDR3 amino acids: CASSHDSWGYTF. In DNA, the CDR3 is TGTGCCAGCAGCCACGATTCGTGGGGCTACACCTTC.

The chain recombines TRBV7-2 with TRBJ1-4; a weak D match, TRBD1 (5 bases). Germline assignment: CDR1 SGHTA and CDR2 FQGNSA. CDR3 length: 17 residues. V was trimmed by 0 bases and J by 2 bases, leaving 13 bases between them. CDR3 in DNA: TGTGCCAGCAGCTTAGCGGGGCGGGGTGGCACTAATGAAAAACTGTTTTTT. Its protein is CASSLAGRGGTNEKLFF.

This clone was recorded once. The chain is built from TRBV20-1 and TRBJ1-5; no clear D. CDR3 length: 13 amino acids. V lost 3 bases and J 4 bases, leaving 10 bases between the germline ends. In germline, CDR1 is DFQATT, CDR2 SNEGSKA (reference sequence). The CDR3 loop is CSASREPNQPQHF. The CDR3 bases are TGCAGTGCTAGTCGGGAACCGAATCAGCCCCAGCATTTT.

The chain combines TRBV28 with TRBJ2-7; no reliable D call. The CDR3 is made up of 13 amino acids. V lost 3 bases and J 1 base, leaving 7 bases between the germline ends. The germline V gene encodes CDR1 MDHEN and CDR2 SYDVKM. DNA for the CDR3: TGTGCCAGCAGTTTGATGGCATCCTACGAGCAGTACGTC. This gives the protein CASSLMASYEQYV.

The chain carries TRBV6-5 and TRBJ1-1; tentative D call: TRBD1 (5 bases). CDR1 is MNHEY and CDR2 is SVGAGI in the germline V gene. Trimming cost V 4 bases and J 4 bases, with 13 bases left between them. This CDR3 contains 14 residues. CDR3 nucleotides: TGTGCCAGCAGTTCCCCTCAGGGAAGCACTGAAGCTTTCTTT. Translation: CASSSPQGSTEAFF.

The rearrangement uses TRBV4-1 and TRBJ2-1; the D gene is possibly TRBD1 (5 bases). Trimming took off 5 bases at V and 2 bases at J, with 19 bases between the two ends. The germline gives CDR1 MGHRA, CDR2 YSYEKL. The CDR3 totals 17 residues. The chain's CDR3 is CASSLVQASLTYNEQFF. CDR3 nucleotide sequence: TGCGCCAGCAGCTTAGTACAGGCGTCCCTGACCTACAATGAGCAGTTCTTC.

This clone occurred once. The chain couples TRBV2 to TRBJ2-2; weak D call: TRBD1 (6 bases). CDR1 and CDR2 from the germline V gene are SNHLY and FYNNEI. Trimming stripped 6 bases from V and 3 bases from J, with 11 bases between. This CDR3 spans 14 amino acids. The CDR3 sequence: CASSPGVYTGELFF. The CDR3 bases are TGTGCCAGCAGCCCAGGGGTTTACACCGGGGAGCTGTTTTTT.

The rearrangement uses TRBV3-1 (or the pseudogene TRBV3-2) and TRBJ1-5; TRBD1 matches at 8 bases. CDR3 length: 13 residues. The germline V gene encodes CDR1 LGHDT and CDR2 YNNKEL (reference sequence). V dropped 4 bases and J dropped 6; count of bases not matched to a gene: 2. This CDR3 is CASSPGGSQPQHF. DNA for the CDR3: TGTGCCAGCAGCCCAGGGGGCTCTCAGCCCCAGCATTTT.

V usage is TRBV19 and J usage is TRBJ2-1; 8 bases line up with TRBD2. Germline CDR1 LNHDA, CDR2 SQIVND (reference sequence). V dropped 7 bases and J dropped 9; count of bases not matched to a gene: 8. This CDR3 has 13 amino acids. The CDR3 sequence is CASTDSGVGEQFF. CDR3 bases: TGTGCCAGTACCGATAGCGGGGTGGGTGAGCAGTTCTTC.

The CDR3 bases are TGCGCCAGCAGCTTGGGGCCTTCGGGAGCCGGGGAGCTGTTTTTT. Translating it yields CASSLGPSGAGELFF. The chain couples TRBV5-1 to TRBJ2-2, with a weak D call TRBD2 (6 bases). Germline V lookup: CDR1 SGHRS, CDR2 YFSETQ. Trimming cost V 0 bases and J 6 bases, with 12 bases left between them. The CDR3 is 15 residues long.

A single count supports this clone. The chain joins TRBV30 to TRBJ2-3, with a weak D call TRBD2 (5 bases). Trimming took 4 bases from V and 4 from J, leaving 18 bases between them. Germline loops: CDR1 GTSNPN, CDR2 SVGIG (reference sequence). The CDR3 is made up of 15 amino acids. The CDR3 loop reads CAWTVSGGGADTQYF. The CDR3, as DNA: TGTGCCTGGACTGTTTCAGGTGGAGGTGCAGATACGCAGTATTTT.

The chain links TRBV2 to TRBJ2-2, with D unresolved. The CDR3 has 19 residues. V dropped 6 bases and J dropped 6 bases, with 29 bases sitting between them. Per the germline V gene, CDR1 is SNHLY and CDR2 is FYNNEI. CDR3 nucleotide sequence: TGTGCCAGCAGGGGCCCAACGATGGGTCCCACCGTCGAACCCGGGGAGCTGTTTTTT. Encoded protein: CASRGPTMGPTVEPGELFF.

The chain links TRBV18 to TRBJ2-3, with D perhaps TRBD1 or TRBD2 (6 bases each). V was cut by 2 bases and J by 5 bases, with 8 bases left in between. Per germline, CDR1 KGHSH and CDR2 LQKENI. CDR3 size: 13 residues. The CDR3 here is CASSPGGQDTQYF. Written as DNA, the CDR3 is TGTGCCAGCTCACCAGGGGGGCAAGATACGCAGTATTTT.

V and J are TRBV7-9 and TRBJ1-6; the match to TRBD1 covers 9 bases. The trim removed 4 bases at V and 9 bases at J, leaving 7 bases unmatched. Germline loops: CDR1 SEHNR, CDR2 FQNEAQ (reference sequence). This CDR3 comprises 15 residues. CDR3 DNA: TGTGCCAGCAGCTGGGACAGGGACGGGGCTTCACCCCTCCACTTT. Translating it yields CASSWDRDGASPLHF. The variable domain in full, with the rest retrieved from reference TRBV7-9 and TRBJ1-6, is DTGVSQNPRHKITKRGQNVTFRCDPISEHNRLYWYRQTLGQGPEFLTYFQNEAQLEKSRLLSDRFSAERPKGSFSTLEIQRTEQGDSAMYLCASSWDRDGASPLHFGNGTRLTVT.

The V gene is TRBV20-1, the J gene TRBJ1-5; TRBD1 aligns across 7 bases. CDR3 size: 18 residues. The V segment lost 3 bases and the J segment 0 bases; nucleotides outside the gene matches: 14. Germline CDR1 reads DFQATT; CDR2 reads SNEGSKA (reference sequence). DNA for the CDR3: TGCAGTGCTAGTTTGGCAGGGGGGCTTTCACATAGCAATCAGCCCCAGCATTTT. Its protein product is CSASLAGGLSHSNQPQHF.

This chain connects TRBV24-1 to TRBJ1-5, with D tentatively TRBD1 (6 bases). The CDR3 runs to 16 residues. Trimming pared 4 bases from V and 0 bases from J, leaving 12 bases between. From germline, CDR1 is KGHDR and CDR2 SFDVKD. The CDR3 sequence is CATSDRDRFSNQPQHF. In DNA, the CDR3 is TGTGCCACCAGTGACCGTGACAGGTTTAGCAATCAGCCCCAGCATTTT.

The rearrangement links TRBV20-1 to TRBJ1-2; perhaps TRBD1 as D (5 bases). V was trimmed by 1 base and J by 5 bases, leaving 5 bases between them. Per germline, CDR1 DFQATT and CDR2 SNEGSKA (reference sequence). The CDR3 extends over 11 amino acids. The chain's CDR3 is CSARGGYGYTF. The CDR3 bases are TGCAGTGCTAGAGGGGGGTATGGCTACACCTTC.

The chain joins TRBV18 to TRBJ1-1; D not certain. CDR3 length: 14 amino acids. V dropped 4 bases and J dropped 5 bases, with 14 bases sitting between them. Germline values: CDR1 KGHSH, CDR2 LQKENI. CDR3 nucleotides: TGTGCCAGCTCACGCAAGGAAGAAGGGACTGAAGCTTTCTTT. Translated, it gives CASSRKEEGTEAFF.